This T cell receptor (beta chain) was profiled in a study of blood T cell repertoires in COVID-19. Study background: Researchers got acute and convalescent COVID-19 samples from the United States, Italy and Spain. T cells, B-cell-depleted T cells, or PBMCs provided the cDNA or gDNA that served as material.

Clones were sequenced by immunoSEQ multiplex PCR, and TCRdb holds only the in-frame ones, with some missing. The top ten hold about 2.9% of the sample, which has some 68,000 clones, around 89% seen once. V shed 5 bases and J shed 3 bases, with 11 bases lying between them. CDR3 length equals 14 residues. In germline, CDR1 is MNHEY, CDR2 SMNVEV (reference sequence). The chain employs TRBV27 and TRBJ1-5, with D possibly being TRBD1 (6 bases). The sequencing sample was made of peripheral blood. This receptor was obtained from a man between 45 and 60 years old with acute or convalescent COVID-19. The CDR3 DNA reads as TGTGCCAGCAGTCCAGAGGGGGTCAATCAGCCCCAGCATTTT. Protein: CASSPEGVNQPQHF.